The rows below give T cell receptor beta chains drawn from one sample of a study of PD-L1 blockade in urothelial cancer. Sequencing was performed with immunoSEQ multiplex PCR; in TCRdb, only in-frame clones are kept and a portion is missing. Among 35,000 to 45,000 clones listed, about four fifths were seen once. Specimen: PBMCs, collected around atezolizumab (anti-PD-L1) treatment. The origin of the receptors is a man in his 60s with urothelial cancer. Each CDR3 is given with its conserved first and last residue. A D gene is named only where the DNA matches it firmly. Only some rows state a clone size, as once, few, many or a class for expanded clones.

j_call v_call d_call clone_size cdr3_nt cdr3_aa
TRBJ2-7 TRBV5-4 . once TGTGCCAGCAGCTTGGGGGCCGGGACACAGCCCGCTGGGCAGTACTTC CASSLGAGTQPAGQYF
TRBJ2-7 TRBV6-1 TRBD1 . TGTGCCACTGCCGGGACAGTAAACTCCTACGAGCAGTACTTC CATAGTVNSYEQYF
TRBJ2-7 TRBV28 TRBD2 . TGTGCCACCTCCGGGGGGGCGTCGGGCGAGCAGTACTTC CATSGGASGEQYF
TRBJ2-5 TRBV28 . . TGTGCCAGTGCAAGGGGTCGGTCCAAGACCCAGTACTTC CASARGRSKTQYF
TRBJ1-2 TRBV6-5 . . TGTGCCAGCAGTTACTCGCCTCTGCGTTTCGAGGATGGCTACACCTTC CASSYSPLRFEDGYTF
TRBJ1-4 TRBV28 TRBD1 . TGTGCCAGCAGTCCGGGACAGAATGAAAAACTGTTTTTT CASSPGQNEKLFF
TRBJ2-3 TRBV6-1 . . TGTGCCAGCAATTTAGCAAGCACAGATACGCAGTATTTT CASNLASTDTQYF
TRBJ2-2 TRBV7-3 TRBD2 few TGTGCCAGCAGCCTGACTAGCTTCAAAGGGTCCGGGGAGCTGTTTTTT CASSLTSFKGSGELFF
TRBJ2-7 TRBV14 . once TGTGCCAGCAGCCAATTACAAGGGACTTCCTACGAGCAGTACTTC CASSQLQGTSYEQYF
TRBJ2-3 TRBV25-1 . . TGTGCCAGCAGCCGAGGTTATTACCCAGCGGATACGCAGTATTTT CASSRGYYPADTQYF
TRBJ2-7 TRBV5-5 TRBD2 . TGTGCCAGCAGCTTGGTGATAGCGGGGGTCGAGCAGTACTTC CASSLVIAGVEQYF
TRBJ2-7 TRBV5-6 . . TGTGCCAGCAGCTTGAACAGCTTCTACGAGCAGTACTTC CASSLNSFYEQYF
TRBJ2-7 TRBV11-2 TRBD1 few TGTGCCAGCAGCTTAGATGGGGACAGGAGAGCCGAGCAGTACTTC CASSLDGDRRAEQYF
TRBJ1-1 TRBV5-6 . . TGTGCCAGCAGCCCATGGAGGTTTGTGAACACTGAAGCTTTCTTT CASSPWRFVNTEAFF
TRBJ1-5 TRBV6-5 . few TGTGCCAGCAGTGTTCGTCTATATCAGCCCCAGCATTTT CASSVRLYQPQHF
TRBJ2-7 TRBV11-1 . . TGTGCCAGCAGCCGATTCCAGGATCCCTACGAGCAGTACTTC CASSRFQDPYEQYF
TRBJ2-3 TRBV7-2 . once TGTGCCAGCAGCTTAGCCCCGGGGAGCACAGATACGCAGTATTTT CASSLAPGSTDTQYF
TRBJ2-2 TRBV28 TRBD2 . TGTGCCAGCAGTTTATGGAGGCTAGCGGGGGGGCCCGGGGAGCTGTTTTTT CASSLWRLAGGPGELFF
TRBJ1-6 TRBV27 . . TGTGCCAGCAGTTTAGGACTAAAAGGTTCACCCCTCCACTTT CASSLGLKGSPLHF
TRBJ1-3 TRBV28 . . TGTGCCAGCAGTTTTACAGCAGGGTTTGGGGGAAACACCATATATTTT CASSFTAGFGGNTIYF
TRBJ2-2 TRBV30 TRBD1 . TGTGCCTGCGAGACAGGGTTTCCCGGGGAGCTGTTTTTT CACETGFPGELFF
TRBJ1-6 TRBV7-5 . once TGTGCCAGAAGCTTAGTCCTCAGGGGTATTAGGAACTATAATTCACCCCTCCACTTT CARSLVLRGIRNYNSPLHF
TRBJ1-6 TRBV30 . . TGTGCCTATCAAGGGCAGGGATTCTCCTCACCCCTCCACTTT CAYQGQGFSSPLHF
TRBJ1-1 TRBV5-1 TRBD1 few TGCGCCAGCAGACTGGACAGGGGGAACACTGAAGCTTTCTTT CASRLDRGNTEAFF
TRBJ2-3 TRBV7-9 TRBD1 . TGTGCCAGCAGCTCCGGACAGGGTAGCACAGATACGCAGTATTTT CASSSGQGSTDTQYF